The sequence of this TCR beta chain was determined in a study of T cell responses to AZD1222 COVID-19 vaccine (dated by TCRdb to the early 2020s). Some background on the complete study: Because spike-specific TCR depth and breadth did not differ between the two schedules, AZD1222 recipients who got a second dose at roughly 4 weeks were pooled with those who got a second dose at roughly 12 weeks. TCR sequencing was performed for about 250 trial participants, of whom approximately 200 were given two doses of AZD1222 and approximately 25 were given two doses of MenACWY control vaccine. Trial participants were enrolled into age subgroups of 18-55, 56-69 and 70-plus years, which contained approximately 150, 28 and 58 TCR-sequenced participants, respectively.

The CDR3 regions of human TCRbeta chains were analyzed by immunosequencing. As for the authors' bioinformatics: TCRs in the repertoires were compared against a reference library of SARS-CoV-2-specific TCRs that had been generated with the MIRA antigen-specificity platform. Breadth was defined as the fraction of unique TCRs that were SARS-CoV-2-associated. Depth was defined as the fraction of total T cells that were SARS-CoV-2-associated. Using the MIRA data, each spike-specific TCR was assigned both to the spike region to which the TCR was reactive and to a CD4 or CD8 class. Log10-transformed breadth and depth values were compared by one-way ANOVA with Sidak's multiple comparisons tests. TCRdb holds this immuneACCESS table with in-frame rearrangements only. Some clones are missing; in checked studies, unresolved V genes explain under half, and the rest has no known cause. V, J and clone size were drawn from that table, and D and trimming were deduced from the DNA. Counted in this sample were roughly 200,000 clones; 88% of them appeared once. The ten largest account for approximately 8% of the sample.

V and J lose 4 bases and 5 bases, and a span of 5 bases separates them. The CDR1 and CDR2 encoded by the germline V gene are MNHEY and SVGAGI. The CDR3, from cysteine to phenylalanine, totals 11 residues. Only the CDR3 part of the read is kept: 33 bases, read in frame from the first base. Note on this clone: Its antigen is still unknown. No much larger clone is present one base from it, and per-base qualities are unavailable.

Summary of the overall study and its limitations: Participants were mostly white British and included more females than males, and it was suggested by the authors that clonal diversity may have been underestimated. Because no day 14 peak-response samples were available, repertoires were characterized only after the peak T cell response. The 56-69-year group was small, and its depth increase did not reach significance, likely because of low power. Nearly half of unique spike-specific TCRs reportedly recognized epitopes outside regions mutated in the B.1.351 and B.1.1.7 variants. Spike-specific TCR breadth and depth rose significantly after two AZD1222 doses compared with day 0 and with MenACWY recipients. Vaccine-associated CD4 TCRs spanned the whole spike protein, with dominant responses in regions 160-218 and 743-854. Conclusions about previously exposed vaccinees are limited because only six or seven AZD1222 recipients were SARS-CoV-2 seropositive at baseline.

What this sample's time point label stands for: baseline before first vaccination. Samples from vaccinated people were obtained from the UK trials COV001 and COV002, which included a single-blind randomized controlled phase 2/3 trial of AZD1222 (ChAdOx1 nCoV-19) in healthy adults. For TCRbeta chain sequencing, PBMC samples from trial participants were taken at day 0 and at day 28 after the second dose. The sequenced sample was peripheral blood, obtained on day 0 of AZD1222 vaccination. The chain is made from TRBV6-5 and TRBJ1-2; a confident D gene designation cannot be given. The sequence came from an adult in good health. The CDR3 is CASSSVYGYTF. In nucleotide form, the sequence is TGTGCCAGCAGTTCCGTATATGGCTACACCTTC.